The next 2 T cell receptor beta chains were all read from a single sample in a study of blood T cell repertoires in COVID-19. TCRdb's table, derived via immunoSEQ multiplex PCR, lists solely in-frame clones and lacks some. This sample yields 95,000 to 150,000 clones, of which approximately 87% are seen a single time; 3% to 5% belongs to the top ten. Sequencing input: peripheral blood. These TCRs come from a man in his sixties with acute or convalescent COVID-19.

This CDR3 reads CATWTGNYGANVLTF. As DNA, the CDR3 is TGTGCCACCTGGACAGGGAATTACGGGGCCAACGTCCTGACTTTC. This chain links TRBV25-1 with TRBJ2-6; TRBD1 matches at 8 bases. Germline loops: CDR1 MGHDK, CDR2 SYGVNS. V shed 10 bases and J 4 bases; nucleotides not matched to a gene: 9. The CDR3 is 15 amino acids.

The genes are TRBV5-8 and TRBJ1-1; D gene uncertain. The CDR3 consists of 12 residues. Germline V gene sequence: CDR1 SGHTS, CDR2 YDEGEE. V was pared by 4 bases and J by 1 base, with 5 bases between. CDR3: CASSPWNTEAFF. DNA for the CDR3: TGTGCCAGCAGCCCCTGGAACACTGAAGCTTTCTTT.